Given below is one TCR beta chain in context. Its antigen remains undetermined. Base qualities are not recorded, but no much larger clone differs from it by a single base. The data belong to a study of blood T cell repertoires in COVID-19 (dated by TCRdb to 2018 to 2021). Broadly, across the study: Collaborator samples came from the United States, Italy and Spain and covered acute and convalescent phases of COVID-19. The prospective study material was composed of cDNA or gDNA derived from T cells, B-cell-depleted T cells, or PBMCs. Subjects who had been exposed to COVID-19, were actively infected with it, or had recovered from it provided the deeply sampled blood TCRbeta repertoires that made up the dataset. The repertoires were released in a freely available public database meant as a resource for research on the immune response to SARS-CoV-2. The samples were drawn from the first 160 participants of the ongoing ImmuneRACE study and from some 1,300 subjects provided by 6 global collaborators. The sample metadata nearly always contained a de-identified subject ID, COVID-19 status, age in years and sex. HLA class I and class II types, where available, came from metadata supplied by the sample provider rather than from assay-based typing. The paper's findings and limits, for the study overall: Clinical and demographic metadata were provided uncurated, with the amount varying by source and participant.

The CDR3 contains 16 residues, cysteine and phenylalanine counted. The read is trimmed to its CDR3 DNA, 48 bases read in frame from base 1. CDR1 and CDR2 were assigned from the germline V gene as MNHEY and SVGEGT. V is pruned by 0 bases and J by 8 bases, leaving 12 bases of the junction without a gene match. The immunoSEQ Assay, a bias-controlled multiplex PCR, was used to amplify TCRbeta CDR3 regions from genomic DNA. Processing in the source paper ran as follows. The number of nucleated cells in each sample was estimated by amplification of reference gene primers within the assay. Sequence reads were collapsed and filtered to measure the absolute abundance of every unique TCRbeta CDR3 rearrangement. For each sample, productive Simpson clonality was calculated as the square root of Simpson's diversity index across productive rearrangements. Here the immuneACCESS table is served through TCRdb, limited to in-frame sequences with V and J called. Missing clones are a known gap in these copies; in checked studies unresolved V genes cover under half, and the rest lacks a known reason. V and J calls and clone size come straight from that table; D and trimming were deduced from the DNA. For this sample the table gives hundreds of thousands of clones, of which approximately 86% were detected only once. The ten largest clonotypes hold about 0.7% of the sample.

The collaborating institutions used their own protocols to collect whole blood in K2EDTA tubes. For TCRbeta analysis, collaborators shipped samples in one of three forms: frozen whole blood, isolated PBMCs, or DNA extracted from either of those sample types. The sequenced sample consisted of peripheral blood. The receptor was derived from a human donor in a cohort sampled during active COVID-19. The V gene is TRBV6-2 or TRBV6-3 and the J gene is TRBJ1-2, with 7 junctional bases fitting TRBD1. The sequenced DNA: TGTGCCAGCAGTTACTCGAGTACAGGGGAAGGAGTAGGCTACACCTTC. Translated, it gives CASSYSSTGEGVGYTF.